This T cell receptor beta chain was captured in a study of shared clonotypes between healthy human individuals. Germline V gene lookup returns CDR1 SQVTM and CDR2 ANQGSEA. The CDR3 is 13 residues long. Trimming cost V 6 bases and J 2 bases; bases outside gene matches: 3. As handled by the study authors: ImmunoSEQ supplied junction-only sequences lacking quality scores, so filtering was different. This table comes from immunoSEQ multiplex PCR, and its TCRdb copy is limited to in-frame clones, with some not included. Clone size and V and J calls were adopted from that table, with D and trimming inferred from the DNA. The sample lists 1,500,000 or so clones; roughly 97% were seen once.

The sample taken for sequencing was naive CD4+ T cells sorted from blood. Described subset: CD45RA+ positively selected. The source is a man under 40 in good health. The rearrangement joins TRBV29-1 to TRBJ2-1; 8 nucleotides line up with TRBD1. CDR3 in amino acids: CSVRTGTYNEQFF. DNA for the CDR3: TGCAGCGTCAGGACAGGGACCTACAATGAGCAGTTCTTC.